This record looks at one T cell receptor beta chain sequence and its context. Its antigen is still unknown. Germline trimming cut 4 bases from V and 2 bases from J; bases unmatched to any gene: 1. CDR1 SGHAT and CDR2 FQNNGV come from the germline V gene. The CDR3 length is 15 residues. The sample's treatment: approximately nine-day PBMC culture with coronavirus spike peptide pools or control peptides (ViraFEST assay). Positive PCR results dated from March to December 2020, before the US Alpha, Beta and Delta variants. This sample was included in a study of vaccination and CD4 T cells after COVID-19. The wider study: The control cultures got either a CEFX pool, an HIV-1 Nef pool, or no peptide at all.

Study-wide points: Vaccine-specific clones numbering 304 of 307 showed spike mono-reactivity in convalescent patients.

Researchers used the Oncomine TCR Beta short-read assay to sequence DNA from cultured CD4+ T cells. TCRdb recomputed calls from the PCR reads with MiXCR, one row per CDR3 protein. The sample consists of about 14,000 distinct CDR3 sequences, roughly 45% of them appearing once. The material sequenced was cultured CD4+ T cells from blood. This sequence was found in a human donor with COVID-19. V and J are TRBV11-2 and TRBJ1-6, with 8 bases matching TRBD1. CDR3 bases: TGTGCCAGCAGCTCGGGACAGGCCTATAATTCACCCCTCCACTTT. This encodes CASSSGQAYNSPLHF.